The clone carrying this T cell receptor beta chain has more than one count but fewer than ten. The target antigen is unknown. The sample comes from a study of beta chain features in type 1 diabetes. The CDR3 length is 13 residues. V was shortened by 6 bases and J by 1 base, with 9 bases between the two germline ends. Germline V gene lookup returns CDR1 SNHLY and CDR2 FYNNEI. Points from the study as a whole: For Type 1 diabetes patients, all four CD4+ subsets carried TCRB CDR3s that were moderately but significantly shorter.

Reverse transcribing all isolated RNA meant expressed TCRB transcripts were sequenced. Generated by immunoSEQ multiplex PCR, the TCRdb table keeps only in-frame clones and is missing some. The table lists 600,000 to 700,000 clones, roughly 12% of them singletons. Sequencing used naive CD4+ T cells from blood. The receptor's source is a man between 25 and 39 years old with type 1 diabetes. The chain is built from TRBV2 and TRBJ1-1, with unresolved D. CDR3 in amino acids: CASSLTPNTEAFF. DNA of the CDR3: TGTGCCAGCAGCCTAACACCGAACACTGAAGCTTTCTTT. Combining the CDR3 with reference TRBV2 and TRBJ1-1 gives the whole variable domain EPEVTQTPSHQVTQMGQEVILRCVPISNHLYFYWYRQILGQKVEFLVSFYNNEISEKSEIFDDQFSVERPDGSNFTLKIRSTKLEDSAMYFCASSLTPNTEAFFGQGTRLTVV.